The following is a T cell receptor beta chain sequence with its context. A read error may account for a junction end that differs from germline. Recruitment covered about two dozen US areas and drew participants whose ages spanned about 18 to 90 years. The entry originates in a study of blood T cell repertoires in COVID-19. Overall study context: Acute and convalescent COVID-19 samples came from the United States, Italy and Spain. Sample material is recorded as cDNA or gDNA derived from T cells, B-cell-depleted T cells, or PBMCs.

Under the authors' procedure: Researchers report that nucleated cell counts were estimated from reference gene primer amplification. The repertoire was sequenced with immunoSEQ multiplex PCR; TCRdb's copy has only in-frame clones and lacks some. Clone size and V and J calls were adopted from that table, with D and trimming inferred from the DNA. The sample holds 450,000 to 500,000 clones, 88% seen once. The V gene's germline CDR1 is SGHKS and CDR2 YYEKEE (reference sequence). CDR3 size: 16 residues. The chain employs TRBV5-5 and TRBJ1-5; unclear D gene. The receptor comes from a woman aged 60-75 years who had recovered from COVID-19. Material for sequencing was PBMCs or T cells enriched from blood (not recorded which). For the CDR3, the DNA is TGTGCCAGCAGCTTGACGTGGACGGACTACAATCTGCCCCAGCATTTT. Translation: CASSLTWTDYNLPQHF.